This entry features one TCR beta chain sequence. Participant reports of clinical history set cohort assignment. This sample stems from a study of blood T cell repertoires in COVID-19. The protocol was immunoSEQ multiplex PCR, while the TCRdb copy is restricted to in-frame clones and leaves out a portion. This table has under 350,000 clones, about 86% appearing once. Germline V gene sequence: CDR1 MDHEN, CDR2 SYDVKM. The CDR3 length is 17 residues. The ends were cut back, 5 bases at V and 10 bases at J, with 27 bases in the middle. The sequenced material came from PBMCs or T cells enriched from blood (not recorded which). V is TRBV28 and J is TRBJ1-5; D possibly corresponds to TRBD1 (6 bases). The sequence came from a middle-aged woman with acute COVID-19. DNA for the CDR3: TGTGCCAGCAGTCCCTCGCGCCAACAGGGAGCCGCACGACCCCAGCATTTT. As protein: CASSPSRQQGAARPQHF.